This is a list of T cell receptor beta chains from one sample in a study of blood T cell repertoires in COVID-19. TCRdb keeps only in-frame clones here, not all; method: immunoSEQ multiplex PCR. The top ten hold 3.1% of the sample, which has some 240,000 clones, around nine tenths seen once. The sample consisted of PBMCs or T cells enriched from blood (not recorded which). Receptor source: a woman aged 40 to 50 who had been exposed to COVID-19. Each CDR3 is given without its conserved first and last residue. Only some rows state a clone size, as once, few, many or a class for expanded clones.

NA	TRBV7-9	TRBJ1-2	ASSPGSGYT
once	TRBV27	TRBJ2-2	ASSLGSGELF
NA	TRBV4-3	TRBJ1-1	ASSQDKGGTEAF
NA	TRBV4-2	TRBJ2-7	ASSQGTGTRSYEQY
once	TRBV9	TRBJ1-1	ASSKQGVGAF
NA	TRBV19	TRBJ2-5	ASSRWTSGRNQETQY
NA	TRBV24-1	TRBJ2-2	ATSDPARQGRAGELF
NA	TRBV29-1	TRBJ1-2	SVEDNPGAGNYGYT
NA	TRBV28	TRBJ1-4	ASSSAGTGDEKLF
NA	TRBV29-1	TRBJ1-2	SVEGGARSTRTLSGYT
few	TRBV12-3/TRBV12-4	TRBJ1-1	ASSLNLRGEAF
few	TRBV4-2	TRBJ1-1	ASSQGTLRGTEAF
NA	TRBV6-6	TRBJ1-5	ASSWGQANQPQH
NA	TRBV29-1	TRBJ2-3	SVLSADTQY
NA	TRBV7-2	TRBJ2-3	ASGRSRVGGADTQY
NA	TRBV10-3	TRBJ2-3	AINGQGGSDTQY
NA	TRBV7-6	TRBJ1-5	ASSKGPRDRHISNQPQH
NA	TRBV7-2	TRBJ2-2	ASSSRGGANTGELF
NA	TRBV9	TRBJ2-7	ASTQGDNYEQY
NA	TRBV7-2	TRBJ2-7	ASSLGSPGYEQY
few	TRBV30	TRBJ2-2	AWSAQGYTGELF
NA	TRBV9	TRBJ1-1	ASSPQPGTPNTEAF
few	TRBV7-9	TRBJ2-1	ASSLYLGGTDEQF
once	TRBV11-3	TRBJ2-1	ASSSRWPSGSHWDEQF
few	TRBV6-6	TRBJ2-7	ASSHGTADYEQY
NA	TRBV2	TRBJ1-6	ASRDRGPDNSPLH
NA	TRBV15	TRBJ1-3	ATFRRTIY
NA	TRBV19	TRBJ1-3	ASSDRGEGNTIY
few	TRBV27	TRBJ1-1	ASSLSRGAPEAF
NA	TRBV24-1	TRBJ2-2	ATSKPSAGNTGELF
NA	TRBV6-5	TRBJ2-4	ASSYSSRLAKNIQY
few	TRBV7-3	TRBJ1-1	ASSTGIGPGTEAF